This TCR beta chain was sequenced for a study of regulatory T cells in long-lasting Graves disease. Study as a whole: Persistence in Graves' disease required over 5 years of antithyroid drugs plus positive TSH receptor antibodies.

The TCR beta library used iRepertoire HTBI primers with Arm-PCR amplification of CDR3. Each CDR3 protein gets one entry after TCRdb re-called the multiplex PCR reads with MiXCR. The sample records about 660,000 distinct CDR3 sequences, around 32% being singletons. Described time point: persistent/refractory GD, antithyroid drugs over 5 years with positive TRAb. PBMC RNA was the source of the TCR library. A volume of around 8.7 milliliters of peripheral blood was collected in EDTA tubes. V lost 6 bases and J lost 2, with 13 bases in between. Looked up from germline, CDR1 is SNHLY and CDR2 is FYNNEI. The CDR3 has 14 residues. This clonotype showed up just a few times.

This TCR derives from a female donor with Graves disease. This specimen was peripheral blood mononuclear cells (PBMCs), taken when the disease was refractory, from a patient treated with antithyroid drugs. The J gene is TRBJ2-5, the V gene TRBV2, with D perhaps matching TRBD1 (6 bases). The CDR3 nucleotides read TGTGCCAGCAGCCCAACGGACAGACAAGAGACCCAGTACTTC. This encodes CASSPTDRQETQYF.